A single sample is the source of the 10 T cell receptor beta chains below, sequenced in a study of early T cells in non-severe SARS-CoV-2 infection. One entry per CDR3 protein, called by TCRdb with MiXCR from the 5' RACE reads. Of about 42,000 distinct CDR3 sequences in the sample, 7% to 7.5% are singletons; the top ten hold around 4.5%. Sequenced input: whole blood. These receptors came from an adult who was a healthcare worker with PCR-confirmed SARS-CoV-2 infection or an uninfected control (not recorded which).

This clonotype was counted between two and nine times. The CDR3 DNA sequence: TGTGCCAGCCCCGGGACTAGCGGGGGCGCGAACACCGGGGAGCTGTTTTTT. Encoded protein: CASPGTSGGANTGELFF. The genes are TRBV18 and TRBJ2-2; TRBD2 matches at 14 bases. Germline-derived CDR1 and CDR2 are KGHSH and LQKENI. CDR3 length: 17 residues. Germline trimming cut 8 bases from V and 0 bases from J; bases unmatched to any gene: 5.

The table lists this clonotype with a few counts. This chain connects TRBV3-1 to TRBJ2-5; TRBD2 might be the D (6 bases). The CDR3 runs 14 residues. Germline CDR1 and CDR2: LGHDT and YNNKEL (reference sequence). Trimming stripped 0 bases from V and 5 bases from J, with 10 bases between. CDR3 amino acids: CASSQDPGTETQYF. As DNA, the CDR3 is TGTGCCAGCAGCCAAGATCCAGGGACTGAGACCCAGTACTTC.

The V gene is TRBV30, the J gene TRBJ1-5; 7 bases are a match to TRBD1. Germline V gene sequence: CDR1 GTSNPN, CDR2 SVGIG (reference sequence). The V and J ends lost 1 base and 5 bases, in that order; junction bases with no gene match: 2. This CDR3 contains 13 residues. The CDR3 region has the DNA TGTGCCTGGAGTGCCCAGGGGGATCAGCCCCAGCATTTT. Protein sequence: CAWSAQGDQPQHF.

This clonotype came up many times. J is TRBJ1-5 and V is TRBV18, with D perhaps matching TRBD1 (5 bases). The CDR3 has 16 residues. Germline V gene sequence: CDR1 KGHSH, CDR2 LQKENI. V lost 2 bases, J lost 7 bases, and 18 bases lay in between. CDR3 in amino acids: CASSPMGLIKGQPQHF. CDR3 bases: TGTGCCAGCTCACCAATGGGACTCATAAAGGGGCAGCCCCAGCATTTT.

This clonotype appeared many times. The chain joins TRBV10-3 to TRBJ2-7, with D perhaps assigned TRBD1 or TRBD2 (6 bases each). The CDR3 extends over 14 amino acids. V was clipped by 6 bases and J by 0 bases, with 12 bases between them. From germline, CDR1 is ENHRY and CDR2 SYGVKD. CDR3 in DNA: TGTGCCATCAGGAAGGGGGGCTCCTCCTACGAGCAGTACTTC. Translated, it gives CAIRKGGSSYEQYF.

This clonotype came up a few times. V gene TRBV20-1 combines with J gene TRBJ2-7; TRBD1 matches at 7 bases. The CDR3 runs 16 residues. Germline V gene data show CDR1 as DFQATT and CDR2 as SNEGSKA (reference sequence). The V segment lost 1 base and the J segment 2 bases; nucleotides outside the gene matches: 11. As DNA, the CDR3 is TGCAGTGCTAGAGCCCCGACAGGGCTGTACCCCTACGAGCAGTACTTC. Its protein is CSARAPTGLYPYEQYF.

This clonotype was found many times. The rearrangement uses TRBV29-1 and TRBJ2-5; TRBD1 agrees at 8 bases. The CDR3 has 13 residues. V shed 7 bases and J 5 bases; nucleotides not matched to a gene: 9. CDR1 SQVTM and CDR2 ANQGSEA come from the germline V gene. CDR3 region: CSGTGNVAETQYF. For the CDR3, the DNA is TGCAGCGGGACAGGGAATGTGGCGGAGACCCAGTACTTC.

This chain joins TRBV30 and TRBJ1-1; TRBD1 aligns across 7 bases. The germline CDR1 and CDR2 sequences are GTSNPN and SVGIG (reference sequence). Trimming cost V 2 bases and J 4 bases; bases outside gene matches: 13. This CDR3 spans 16 amino acids. DNA of the CDR3: TGTGCCTGGAGTCGAAGGGGGCTGTACCTTGGCACTGAAGCTTTCTTT. This sequence encodes CAWSRRGLYLGTEAFF.

The rearrangement links TRBV5-1 to TRBJ2-3; possibly TRBD1 for D (5 bases). CDR3 length: 15 amino acids. V was pared by 4 bases and J by 3 bases, with 15 bases between. Germline-derived CDR1 and CDR2 are SGHRS and YFSETQ. CDR3 amino acids: CASSPAAGPTDTQYF. Written as DNA, the CDR3 is TGCGCCAGCAGCCCGGCGGCAGGGCCTACAGATACGCAGTATTTT. The full variable domain, completed using reference TRBV5-1 and TRBJ2-3, is KAGVTQTPRYLIKTRGQQVTLSCSPISGHRSVSWYQQTPGQGLQFLFEYFSETQRNKGNFPGRFSGRQFSNSRSEMNVSTLELGDSALYLCASSPAAGPTDTQYFGPGTRLTVL.

This clonotype was seen ten or more times. This rearrangement joins TRBV4-2 to TRBJ2-7, with TRBD2 as a possible D gene (7 bases). Germline assignment: CDR1 LGHNA and CDR2 YNFKEQ. Trimming pared 3 bases from V and 6 bases from J, leaving 18 bases between. There are 15 residues in the CDR3. Written as DNA, the CDR3 is TGTGCCAGCAGCCAGATATGGGAGGGGGGGCGCGAGCAGTACTTC. Translation gives CASSQIWEGGREQYF.